The clone carrying this T cell receptor beta chain was seen a single time. Its antigen is unknown. The sample belongs to a study of PD-1 blockade in mismatch repair-deficient tumors. General study results and limits: After pembrolizumab, tumor-resident clones rose rapidly, then generally contracted before radiologic responses.

CDR1 and CDR2 from the germline V gene are MNHNY and SVGAGI (reference sequence). There are 13 residues in the CDR3. The V end lost 5 bases, the J end lost 4 bases, and 9 bases lay between the germline ends. Using immunoSEQ multiplex PCR, the repertoire was profiled, and TCRdb retains in-frame clones only, with some absent. The sample consists of roughly 70,000 clones, approximately 82% of them appearing once. This sequence was found in an adult with mismatch repair-deficient cancer. The starting material was peripheral blood, obtained 2 weeks after starting pembrolizumab. J is TRBJ1-5 and V is TRBV6-6, with D tentatively TRBD1 (6 bases). CDR3 DNA: TGTGCCAGCAGTGCAGGGGAAAATCAGCCCCAGCATTTT. This translates into CASSAGENQPQHF.